Listed below are T cell receptor beta chains from one sample, sequenced in a study of blood T cell repertoires in COVID-19. Clones were sequenced by immunoSEQ multiplex PCR, and TCRdb holds only the in-frame ones, with some missing. In the table there are about 190,000 clones, about 90% of which are singletons. What was sequenced was peripheral blood. The receptors derive from a man in his fifties with acute or convalescent COVID-19. Both conserved end residues are part of each CDR3. Fields, in order: CDR3 DNA, CDR3 protein, clone size, V gene, J gene, D gene. D genes are given only for firm matches. Rows may omit the clone size; those that give it use once, few, many or a size class.

CDR3 DNA: TGTGCCAGCAGGGCAGGGGGCGGGGATGGCTACACCTTC
CDR3 protein: CASRAGGGDGYTF
clone size: -
V gene: TRBV6-5
J gene: TRBJ1-2
D gene: TRBD1

CDR3 DNA: TGTGCCAGCCAGGGGACTACCCCCTACGAGCAGTACTTC
CDR3 protein: CASQGTTPYEQYF
clone size: -
V gene: TRBV6-5
J gene: TRBJ2-7
D gene: -

CDR3 DNA: TGTGCCAGCAGTCTTCGGACAGGCACCCCTGGAGGCTACACCTTC
CDR3 protein: CASSLRTGTPGGYTF
clone size: -
V gene: TRBV6-5
J gene: TRBJ1-2
D gene: TRBD1

CDR3 DNA: TGTGCCAGCAGTTGGGGGGGAGGCTATAGAAACACCGGGGAGCTGTTTTTT
CDR3 protein: CASSWGGGYRNTGELFF
clone size: -
V gene: TRBV11-2
J gene: TRBJ2-2
D gene: TRBD2

CDR3 DNA: TGCGCCAGCAGCCAAGCGGGACAGGGCTACAATGAGCAGTTCTTC
CDR3 protein: CASSQAGQGYNEQFF
clone size: -
V gene: TRBV4-1
J gene: TRBJ2-1
D gene: TRBD1

CDR3 DNA: TGTGCCAGCAGCAGGGGTTTCTCTGGAAACACCATATATTTT
CDR3 protein: CASSRGFSGNTIYF
clone size: -
V gene: TRBV6-5
J gene: TRBJ1-3
D gene: -

CDR3 DNA: TGTGCCAGCAGTGAAGGGGATCCGGGAGGCTACACCTTC
CDR3 protein: CASSEGDPGGYTF
clone size: -
V gene: TRBV2
J gene: TRBJ1-2
D gene: -

CDR3 DNA: TGTGCCAGCAGTTTAGACAGGGGGCGAACGGAGACCCAGTACTTC
CDR3 protein: CASSLDRGRTETQYF
clone size: -
V gene: TRBV2
J gene: TRBJ2-5
D gene: TRBD1

CDR3 DNA: TGTGCCACCAGTGATTTCCCGACGGGAGGGGACGGCTACACCTTC
CDR3 protein: CATSDFPTGGDGYTF
clone size: -
V gene: TRBV24-1
J gene: TRBJ1-2
D gene: -

CDR3 DNA: TGCAGTGCTCCCCGAGCTTTCTTT
CDR3 protein: CSAPRAFF
clone size: -
V gene: TRBV20-1
J gene: TRBJ1-1
D gene: -

CDR3 DNA: TGTGCCAGTAGTATAAGGTTCTGGGACAGGGGTACTCAGCCCCAGCATTTT
CDR3 protein: CASSIRFWDRGTQPQHF
clone size: -
V gene: TRBV19
J gene: TRBJ1-5
D gene: TRBD1

CDR3 DNA: TGCGCCAGCAGGGCCGAAAAACTGTTTTTT
CDR3 protein: CASRAEKLFF
clone size: -
V gene: TRBV4-1
J gene: TRBJ1-4
D gene: -

CDR3 DNA: TGCACCAGAGCCCCCAGGGGACCCTACGAGCAGTACTTC
CDR3 protein: CTRAPRGPYEQYF
clone size: -
V gene: TRBV1
J gene: TRBJ2-7
D gene: -

CDR3 DNA: TGTGCCAGCAGCTTACAACTAGCGGAACAGTTCTTC
CDR3 protein: CASSLQLAEQFF
clone size: -
V gene: TRBV5-4
J gene: TRBJ2-1
D gene: TRBD2

CDR3 DNA: TGTGCCAGCAGGGATTATAGCAATCAGCCCCAGCATTTT
CDR3 protein: CASRDYSNQPQHF
clone size: -
V gene: TRBV19
J gene: TRBJ1-5
D gene: -

CDR3 DNA: TGTGCCAGCAGCGCAACCAGCGGGACCATCTCTGGCTACACCTTC
CDR3 protein: CASSATSGTISGYTF
clone size: -
V gene: TRBV9
J gene: TRBJ1-2
D gene: -

CDR3 DNA: TGTGCCAGCAGTTTCGCTAGCGGGGACCTCTACGAGCAGTACTTC
CDR3 protein: CASSFASGDLYEQYF
clone size: -
V gene: TRBV27
J gene: TRBJ2-7
D gene: TRBD2

CDR3 DNA: TGTGCCAGCTCACCATCGGCTAGCGGGCAAGAGACCCAGTACTTC
CDR3 protein: CASSPSASGQETQYF
clone size: few
V gene: TRBV18
J gene: TRBJ2-5
D gene: TRBD2

CDR3 DNA: TGTGCCAGCAGTTTATTGGGCAGGGGGTCCTCTGGGGCCAACGTCCTGACTTTC
CDR3 protein: CASSLLGRGSSGANVLTF
clone size: -
V gene: TRBV28
J gene: TRBJ2-6
D gene: TRBD1

CDR3 DNA: TGTGCCAGCAGCTTATGGGCAGGGAATGAGTTTGGAGAGACCCAGTACTTC
CDR3 protein: CASSLWAGNEFGETQYF
clone size: -
V gene: TRBV7-9
J gene: TRBJ2-5
D gene: -

CDR3 DNA: TGTGCCAGCAGCGGGGCCCGGGCAGGGGGAGGTGACTATGGCTACACCTTC
CDR3 protein: CASSGARAGGGDYGYTF
clone size: -
V gene: TRBV25-1
J gene: TRBJ1-2
D gene: TRBD1

CDR3 DNA: TGTGCCAGCAGCCCCGAACCGGGACAGCTATACGAGCAGTACTTC
CDR3 protein: CASSPEPGQLYEQYF
clone size: -
V gene: TRBV7-9
J gene: TRBJ2-7
D gene: TRBD1

CDR3 DNA: TGTGCCAGCAGGAGGGTTAGCAATCAGCCCCAGCATTTT
CDR3 protein: CASRRVSNQPQHF
clone size: -
V gene: TRBV2
J gene: TRBJ1-5
D gene: -

CDR3 DNA: TGTGCCAGCAGCCTGGGACTAGCGGGCAATGAGCAGTTCTTC
CDR3 protein: CASSLGLAGNEQFF
clone size: -
V gene: TRBV7-3
J gene: TRBJ2-1
D gene: TRBD2

CDR3 DNA: TGTGCCAGCAGTTTAGTTCCGACAGGACTGGGGACTGAAGCTTTCTTT
CDR3 protein: CASSLVPTGLGTEAFF
clone size: -
V gene: TRBV7-2
J gene: TRBJ1-1
D gene: -

CDR3 DNA: TGTGCCAGCAGTCAACAGACAGCGAACACCGGGGAGCTGTTTTTT
CDR3 protein: CASSQQTANTGELFF
clone size: -
V gene: TRBV6-1
J gene: TRBJ2-2
D gene: -

CDR3 DNA: TGTGCCTGGAGTAAAGGACAGGGTTATCAGCCCCAGCATTTT
CDR3 protein: CAWSKGQGYQPQHF
clone size: -
V gene: TRBV30
J gene: TRBJ1-5
D gene: TRBD1

CDR3 DNA: TGTGCCACCAGTGACCCCGGGGGTCGTGAGCAGTTCTTC
CDR3 protein: CATSDPGGREQFF
clone size: -
V gene: TRBV24-1
J gene: TRBJ2-1
D gene: -

CDR3 DNA: TGTGCCAGCAGCTTAGTTGGCTCTAGCACAGATACGCAGTATTTT
CDR3 protein: CASSLVGSSTDTQYF
clone size: -
V gene: TRBV7-9
J gene: TRBJ2-3
D gene: -

CDR3 DNA: TGTGCCAGCAGCCAGACGACAGATTTTAACACTGAAGCTTTCTTT
CDR3 protein: CASSQTTDFNTEAFF
clone size: -
V gene: TRBV14
J gene: TRBJ1-1
D gene: -

CDR3 DNA: TGTGCCAGCAGCTACAGCGGGAGTTACGAGCAGTACTTC
CDR3 protein: CASSYSGSYEQYF
clone size: -
V gene: TRBV11-3
J gene: TRBJ2-7
D gene: TRBD2

CDR3 DNA: TGTGCCAGCAGTCAACGGACGGGAGCTAACTATGGCTACACCTTC
CDR3 protein: CASSQRTGANYGYTF
clone size: -
V gene: TRBV28
J gene: TRBJ1-2
D gene: -

CDR3 DNA: TGTGCCACCAGTTTAGGACAGAACACAGATACGCAGTATTTT
CDR3 protein: CATSLGQNTDTQYF
clone size: -
V gene: TRBV24-1
J gene: TRBJ2-3
D gene: -